The clone carrying this T cell receptor beta chain appeared a few times. Its antigen is unidentified. The authors made TCR cDNA by 5'RACE template switching, adding a universal primer site and UMIs. Each CDR3 protein is one row after TCRdb ran MiXCR on the 5' RACE reads. The table lists about 510,000 distinct CDR3 sequences, about a fifth of them singletons. This record comes from a study of T cells after yellow fever vaccination. The study's findings and limits: Once the booster was given, most primary-vaccination clones reappeared, at just under 98% for CD4 and around 90% for CD8.

Trimming cost V 5 bases and J 0 bases, with 10 bases left between them. CDR3 size: 15 residues. The source is a man aged 18 to 29 who received the YFV17D yellow fever vaccine. The specimen was PBMCs, collected roughly 20 days after the first yellow fever vaccination. The chain employs TRBV12-3 or TRBV12-4 and TRBJ2-2; D possibly corresponds to TRBD1 (6 bases). CDR3 nucleotides: TGTGCCAGCAGTCTTCAGGGGTCGAACACCGGGGAGCTGTTTTTT. The encoded protein is CASSLQGSNTGELFF.